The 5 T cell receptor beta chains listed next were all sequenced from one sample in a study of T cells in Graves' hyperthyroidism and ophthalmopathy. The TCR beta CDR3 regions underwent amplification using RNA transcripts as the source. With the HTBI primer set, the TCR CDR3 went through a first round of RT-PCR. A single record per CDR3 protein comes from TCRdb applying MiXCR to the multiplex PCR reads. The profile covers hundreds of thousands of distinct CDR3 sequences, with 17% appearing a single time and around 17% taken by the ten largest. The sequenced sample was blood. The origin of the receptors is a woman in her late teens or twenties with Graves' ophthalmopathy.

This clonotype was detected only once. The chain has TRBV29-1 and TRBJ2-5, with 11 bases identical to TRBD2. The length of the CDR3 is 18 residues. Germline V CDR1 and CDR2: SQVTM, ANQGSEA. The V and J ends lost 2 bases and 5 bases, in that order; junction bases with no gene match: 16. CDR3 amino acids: CSVELVLGATSGSETQYF. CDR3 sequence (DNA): TGCAGCGTTGAATTAGTACTTGGGGCCACTAGCGGGAGTGAGACCCAGTACTTC.

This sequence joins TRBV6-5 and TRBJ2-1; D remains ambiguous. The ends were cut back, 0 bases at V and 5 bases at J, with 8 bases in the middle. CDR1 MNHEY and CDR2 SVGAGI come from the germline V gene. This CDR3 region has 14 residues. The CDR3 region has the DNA TGTGCCAGCAGTTACTCTGCCCGCCACAATGAGCAGTTCTTC. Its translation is CASSYSARHNEQFF.

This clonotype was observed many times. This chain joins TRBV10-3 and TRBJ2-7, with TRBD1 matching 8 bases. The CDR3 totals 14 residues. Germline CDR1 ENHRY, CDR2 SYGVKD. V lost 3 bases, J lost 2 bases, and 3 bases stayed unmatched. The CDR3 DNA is TGTGCCATCAGTGATGGGACAGGCACCTACGAGCAGTACTTC. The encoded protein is CAISDGTGTYEQYF.

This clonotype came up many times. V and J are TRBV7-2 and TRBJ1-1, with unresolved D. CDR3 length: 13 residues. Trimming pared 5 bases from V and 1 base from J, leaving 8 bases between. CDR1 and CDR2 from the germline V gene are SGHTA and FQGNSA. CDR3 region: CASSQFENTEAFF. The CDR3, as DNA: TGTGCCAGCAGCCAGTTCGAGAACACTGAAGCTTTCTTT.

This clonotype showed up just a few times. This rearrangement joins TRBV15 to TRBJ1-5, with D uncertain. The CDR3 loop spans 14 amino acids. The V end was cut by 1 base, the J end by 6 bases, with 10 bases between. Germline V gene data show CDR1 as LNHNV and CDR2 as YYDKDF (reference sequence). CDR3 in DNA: TGTGCCACCAGCAGAGCTGGGAATGGTCAGCCCCAGCATTTT. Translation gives CATSRAGNGQPQHF.